This TCR beta chain was documented in a study of shared clonotypes between healthy human individuals. Overall study findings and caveats: About 5% of naive CD4 clonotypes were shared across several donors. Collection of samples was limited to blood; tissue repertoires likely differ.

Notes on this clone: The antigen is not known.

An even split of each subset's genomic DNA across several immunoSEQ plates was performed. The table came from immunoSEQ multiplex PCR; TCRdb's copy has only in-frame clones and leaves some out. The table lists approximately 1.4 million clones, approximately 98% of them singletons. The germline V gene encodes CDR1 SEHNR and CDR2 FQNEAQ (reference sequence). V was pared by 6 bases and J by 4 bases, with 7 bases of the junction left unmatched. The CDR3 contains 15 residues. Source material: naive CD4+ T cells sorted from blood. Subset noted: CD45RA+ positively selected. The gene calls are TRBV7-9 and TRBJ2-2; 8 nucleotides agree with TRBD1. This receptor was obtained from a young man in good health. The chain's CDR3 is CASRLDRVATGELFF. CDR3 DNA: TGTGCCAGCAGACTGGACAGGGTTGCCACCGGGGAGCTGTTTTTT.